This TCR beta chain was recorded in a study of cytomegalovirus exposure and HLA in healthy donors. This CDR3 has 12 amino acids. V was trimmed by 7 bases and J by 7 bases, leaving 14 bases between them. CDR1 and CDR2 from the germline V gene are MNHNS and SASEGT. Use of 60 Vbeta and 13 Jbeta primers characterized the PCR. Repertoires were generated with immunoSEQ multiplex PCR, while TCRdb's copy carries only in-frame clones and drops some. There are about 150,000 clones in the sample; about two thirds occur only once, and less than 5% lies in the top ten. The receptor was derived from a man between 45 and 60 years old in good health and CMV-seropositive. Sequences were obtained from PBMCs. The chain uses TRBV6-1 and TRBJ2-7; a possible D gene is TRBD1 (6 bases). CDR3 DNA: TGTGCCAGCACCGTAGACAGGCGGGAGCAGTACTTC. Protein sequence: CASTVDRREQYF.